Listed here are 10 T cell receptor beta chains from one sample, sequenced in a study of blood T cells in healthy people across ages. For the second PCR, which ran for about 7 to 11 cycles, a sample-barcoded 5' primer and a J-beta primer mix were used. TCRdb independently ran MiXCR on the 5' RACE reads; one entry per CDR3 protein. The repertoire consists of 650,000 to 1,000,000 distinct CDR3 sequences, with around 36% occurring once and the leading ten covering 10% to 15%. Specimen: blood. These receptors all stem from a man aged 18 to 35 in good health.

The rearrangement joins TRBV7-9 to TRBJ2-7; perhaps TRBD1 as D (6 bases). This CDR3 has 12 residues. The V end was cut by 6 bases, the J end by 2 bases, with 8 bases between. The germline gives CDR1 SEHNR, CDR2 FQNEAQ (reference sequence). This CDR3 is CASRGQTYEQYF. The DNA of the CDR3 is TGTGCCAGCAGAGGACAGACCTACGAGCAGTACTTC.

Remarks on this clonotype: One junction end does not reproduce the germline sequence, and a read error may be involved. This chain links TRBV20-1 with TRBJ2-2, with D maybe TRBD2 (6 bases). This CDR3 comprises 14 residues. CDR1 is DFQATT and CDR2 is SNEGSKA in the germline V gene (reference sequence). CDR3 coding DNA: TGCAGTGCTAGACACGGGACCAACACCGGGGGGCTGTTTTTT. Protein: CSARHGTNTGGLFF.

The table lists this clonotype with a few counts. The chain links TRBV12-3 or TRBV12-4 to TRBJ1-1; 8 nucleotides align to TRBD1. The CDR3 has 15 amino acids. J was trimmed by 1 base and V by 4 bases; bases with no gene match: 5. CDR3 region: CASSSTGTGNTEAFF. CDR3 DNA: TGTGCCAGCAGTTCCACTGGGACAGGGAACACTGAAGCTTTCTTT.

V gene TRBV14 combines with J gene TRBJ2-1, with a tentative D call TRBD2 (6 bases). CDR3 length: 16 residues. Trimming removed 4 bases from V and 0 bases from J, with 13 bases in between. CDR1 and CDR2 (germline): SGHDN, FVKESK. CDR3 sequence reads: CASSPVAESSYNEQFF. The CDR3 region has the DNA TGTGCCAGCAGCCCCGTAGCGGAGAGCTCCTACAATGAGCAGTTCTTC.

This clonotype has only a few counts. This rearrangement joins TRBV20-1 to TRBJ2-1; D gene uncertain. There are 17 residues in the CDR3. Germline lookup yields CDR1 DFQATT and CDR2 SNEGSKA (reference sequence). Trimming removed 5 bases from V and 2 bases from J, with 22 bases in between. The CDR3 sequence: CSAPHPLSPKPYNEQFF. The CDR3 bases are TGCAGTGCTCCTCACCCGCTCAGCCCTAAACCCTACAATGAGCAGTTCTTC.

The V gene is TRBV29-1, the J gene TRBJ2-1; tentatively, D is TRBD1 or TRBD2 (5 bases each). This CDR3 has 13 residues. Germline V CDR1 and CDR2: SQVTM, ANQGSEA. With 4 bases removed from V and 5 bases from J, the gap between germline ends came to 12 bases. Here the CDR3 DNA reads TGCAGCGTTGTTCCTGTGGGGGACAATGAGCAGTTCTTC. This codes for CSVVPVGDNEQFF.

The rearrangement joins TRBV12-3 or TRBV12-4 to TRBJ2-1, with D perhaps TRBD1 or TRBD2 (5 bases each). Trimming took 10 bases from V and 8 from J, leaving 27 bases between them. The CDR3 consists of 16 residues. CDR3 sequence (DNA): TGTGCCACCGCCATCGGGACCCAAGAAGGGCTGGATGAGCAGTTCTTC. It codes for CATAIGTQEGLDEQFF.

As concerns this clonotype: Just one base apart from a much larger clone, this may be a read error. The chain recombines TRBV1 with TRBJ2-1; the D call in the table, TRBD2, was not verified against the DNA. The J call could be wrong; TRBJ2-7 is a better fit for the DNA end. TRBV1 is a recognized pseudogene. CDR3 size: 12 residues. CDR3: CTSSRPLDEQYF. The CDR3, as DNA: TGCACCAGCAGCCGCCCTCTGGATGAGCAGTACTTC.

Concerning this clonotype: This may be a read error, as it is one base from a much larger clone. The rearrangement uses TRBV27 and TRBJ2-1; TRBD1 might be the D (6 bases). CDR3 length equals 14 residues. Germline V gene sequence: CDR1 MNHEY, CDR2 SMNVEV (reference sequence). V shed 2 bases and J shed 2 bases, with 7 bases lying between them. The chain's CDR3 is CASSLPGAYNEQFF. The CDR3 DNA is TGTGCCAGCAGTTTACCAGGGGCCTACAATGAGCAGTTCTTC.

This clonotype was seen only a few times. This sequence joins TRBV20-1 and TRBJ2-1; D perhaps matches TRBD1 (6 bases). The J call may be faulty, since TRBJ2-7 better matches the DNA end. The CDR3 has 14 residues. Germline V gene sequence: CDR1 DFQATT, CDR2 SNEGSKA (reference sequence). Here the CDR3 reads CSALTGLGYNEQYF. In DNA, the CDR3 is TGCAGTGCTTTAACAGGGTTAGGCTACAATGAGCAGTACTTC.